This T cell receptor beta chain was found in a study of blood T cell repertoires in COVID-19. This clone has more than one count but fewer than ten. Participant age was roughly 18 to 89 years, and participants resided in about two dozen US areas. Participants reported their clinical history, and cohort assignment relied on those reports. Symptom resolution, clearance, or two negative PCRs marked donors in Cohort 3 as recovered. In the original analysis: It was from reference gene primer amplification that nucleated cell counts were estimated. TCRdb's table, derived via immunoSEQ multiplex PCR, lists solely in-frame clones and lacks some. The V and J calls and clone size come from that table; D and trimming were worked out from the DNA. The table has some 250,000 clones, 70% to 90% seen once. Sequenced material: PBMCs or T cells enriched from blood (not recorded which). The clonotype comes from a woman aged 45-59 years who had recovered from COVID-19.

The CDR3 DNA is TGTGCCAGCAGCTCTCGAGGTGGTGGAGATACGCAGTATTTT. It yields the protein CASSSRGGGDTQYF. The chain has TRBV11-1 and TRBJ2-3; D uncertain. The CDR3 spans 14 residues. V lost 4 bases and J 5 bases, leaving 13 bases between the germline ends. Germline V gene data show CDR1 as SGHAT and CDR2 as FQDESV (reference sequence).